The clone carrying this TCR beta chain was detected once. TCRdb's copy holds only in-frame clones and misses some; the assay was immunoSEQ multiplex PCR. The sample lists approximately 480,000 clones, approximately 86% occurring once. The record originates from a study of blood T cell repertoires in COVID-19. The V end was cut by 4 bases, the J end by 0 bases, with 10 bases between. From germline, CDR1 is SGHRS and CDR2 YFSETQ. This CDR3 is 14 amino acids long. This sequence was found in a young woman who had recovered from COVID-19. Sequencing input: PBMCs or T cells enriched from blood (not recorded which). V gene TRBV5-1 combines with J gene TRBJ1-1, with D hard to call. The CDR3 region is CASSAEGVNTEAFF. For the CDR3, the DNA is TGCGCCAGCAGCGCTGAGGGAGTGAACACTGAAGCTTTCTTT.